This is a list of T cell receptor beta chains from one sample in a study. TCRdb used MiXCR to reprocess the 5' RACE reads, holding one entry per CDR3 protein. The profile shows 25,000 to 40,000 distinct CDR3 sequences, approximately 25% of them singletons. The sample comprised memory CD4+ T cells sorted from blood. These receptors were obtained from a female donor with breast cancer. Each CDR3 is given without its conserved first and last residue. The size field is filled for only some rows; it gives once, few, many or a size class.

clone size	V gene	J gene	CDR3 protein
-	TRBV27	TRBJ2-1	ASSFWLWGNEQF
-	TRBV7-2	TRBJ2-7	ASSLFGTGGAFHYEQY
many	TRBV7-3	TRBJ2-1	ASSLSSLASSYNEQF
-	TRBV27	TRBJ2-5	ASSLSTGGETQY
-	TRBV4-3	TRBJ1-6	ASSPSEGQYNSPLH
many	TRBV27	TRBJ1-5	ASSTGNQPQH
medium-sized	TRBV4-1	TRBJ1-4	ASSQTGATNEKLF
-	TRBV4-1	TRBJ2-7	TSSLPASGNSYEQY
few	TRBV5-1	TRBJ1-1	ASSLEGWAGTNTEAF
many	TRBV9	TRBJ2-7	ASSVAGLHEQY
-	TRBV6-2/TRBV6-3	TRBJ1-1	ASSLGDRANTEAF
-	TRBV5-1	TRBJ1-3	ASSLQGTEDTIY
-	TRBV5-4	TRBJ1-1	ASRPTGQSTEAF
-	TRBV6-2/TRBV6-3	TRBJ2-1	ASSYSWRYNEQF
-	TRBV12-3/TRBV12-4	TRBJ1-3	ASSSWVGGNTIY
few	TRBV7-2	TRBJ2-3	ASSSPNSGIWVDTQY
few	TRBV7-2	TRBJ2-3	ASSRAGLAGVRGTDTQY
many	TRBV20-1	TRBJ2-7	SAAGQGRYEQY
few	TRBV7-2	TRBJ2-1	ASSLPRTGISIDNEQF
many	TRBV6-1	TRBJ1-1	ASRTDSEDTEAF
few	TRBV27	TRBJ2-7	ASSLLGQNNEQY
many	TRBV4-3	TRBJ2-1	ASSGQRGSSYNEQF
-	TRBV12-2	TRBJ2-7	ASRLNGQRLYEQY
-	TRBV11-3	TRBJ2-2	ASSQYARDGGTGELF
-	TRBV27	TRBJ2-1	ASSFPRTGYNEQF
-	TRBV13	TRBJ2-1	ASSLGAHEQF
-	TRBV5-1	TRBJ2-7	ASSHLYEQY
many	TRBV7-9	TRBJ1-4	ASSWSGGKGHGKLF
many	TRBV7-9	TRBJ1-2	ASSLPLEAGLGYT
many	TRBV6-6	TRBJ1-1	ASSPQVFWTEAF
many	TRBV27	TRBJ2-1	ASSDGHGGFSYNEQF
medium-sized	TRBV12-3/TRBV12-4	TRBJ2-5	ASSLERFQETQY
-	TRBV4-1	TRBJ2-2	ASSQALNTGELF
few	TRBV10-3	TRBJ1-2	AISESLEGQGIDGYT
-	TRBV5-1	TRBJ2-7	ASSLVGGGSEQY
-	TRBV27	TRBJ2-1	AGKAGGYNEQF
-	TRBV6-2/TRBV6-3	TRBJ1-5	ASSRPGQGNQPRH
-	TRBV6-5	TRBJ2-2	ASGYWGRRGSGELF
-	TRBV9	TRBJ2-3	ASSVEFLPTSTDTQY
many	TRBV20-1	TRBJ2-6	SAGDSGAGANVLT
many	TRBV27	TRBJ2-5	ASKEAGTQY
few	TRBV5-1	TRBJ2-3	ASSFSPWSTDTQY
-	TRBV3-1	TRBJ2-7	ASSQANREQY
-	TRBV28	TRBJ1-3	ASSFRGPGNTIY
medium-sized	TRBV12-3/TRBV12-4	TRBJ2-2	ASSPNPWELF
-	TRBV3-1	TRBJ1-3	ASSPDGGSGNTIY